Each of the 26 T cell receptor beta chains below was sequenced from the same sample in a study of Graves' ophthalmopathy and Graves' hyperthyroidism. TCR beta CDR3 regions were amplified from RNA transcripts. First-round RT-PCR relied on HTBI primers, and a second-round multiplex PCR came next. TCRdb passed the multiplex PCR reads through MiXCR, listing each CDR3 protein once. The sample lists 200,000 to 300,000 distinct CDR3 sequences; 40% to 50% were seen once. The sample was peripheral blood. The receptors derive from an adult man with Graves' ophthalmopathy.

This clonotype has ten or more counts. CDR3 residues: CSVEDRRGVAEAFF. The CDR3 DNA is TGCAGCGTTGAAGATCGTCGAGGGGTCGCTGAAGCTTTCTTT. The chain combines TRBV29-1 with TRBJ1-1, with TRBD1 as a possible D gene (5 bases). V was trimmed by 0 bases and J by 6 bases, leaving 14 bases between them. CDR1 is SQVTM, CDR2 ANQGSEA, per germline. The CDR3 is 14 residues long.

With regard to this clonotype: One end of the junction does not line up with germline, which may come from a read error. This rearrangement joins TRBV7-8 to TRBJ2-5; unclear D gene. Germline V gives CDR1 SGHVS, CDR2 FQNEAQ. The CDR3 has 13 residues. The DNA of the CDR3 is TGCGCCAGCAGCCAAGATCTTACAGAGACCCAGTACTTC. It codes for CASSQDLTETQYF. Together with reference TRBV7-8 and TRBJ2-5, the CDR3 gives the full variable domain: GAGVSQSPRYKVAKRGQDVALRCDPISGHVSLFWYQQALGQGPEFLTYFQNEAQLDKSGLPSDRFFAERPEGSVSTLKIQRTQQEDSAVYLCASSQDLTETQYFGPGTRLLVL.

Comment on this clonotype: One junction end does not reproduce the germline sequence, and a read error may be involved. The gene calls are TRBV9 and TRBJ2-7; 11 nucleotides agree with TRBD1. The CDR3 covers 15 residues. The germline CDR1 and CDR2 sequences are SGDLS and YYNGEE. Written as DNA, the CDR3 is TGCGACAGCAGCCGGACGGGACAGGGGGGCTACGAGCAGTACTTC. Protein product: CDSSRTGQGGYEQYF.

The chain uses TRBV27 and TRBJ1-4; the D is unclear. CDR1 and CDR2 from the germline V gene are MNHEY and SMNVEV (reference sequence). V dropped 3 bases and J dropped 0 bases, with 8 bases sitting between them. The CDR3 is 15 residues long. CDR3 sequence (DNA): TGTGCCAGCAGTTTTAACCCCGCAACTAATGAAAAACTGTTTTTT. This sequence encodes CASSFNPATNEKLFF.

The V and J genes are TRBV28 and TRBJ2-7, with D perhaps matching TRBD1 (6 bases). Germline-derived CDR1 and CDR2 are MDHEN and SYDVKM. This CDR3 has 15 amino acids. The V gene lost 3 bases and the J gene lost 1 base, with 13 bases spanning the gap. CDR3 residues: CASSFRPGESYEQYF. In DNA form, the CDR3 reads TGTGCCAGCAGTTTTCGGCCAGGGGAGTCCTACGAGCAGTACTTC.

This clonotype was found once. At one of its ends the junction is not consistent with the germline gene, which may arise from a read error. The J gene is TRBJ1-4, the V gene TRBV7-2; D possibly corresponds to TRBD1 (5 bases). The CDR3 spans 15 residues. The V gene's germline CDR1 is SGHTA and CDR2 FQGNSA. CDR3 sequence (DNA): TGTGCCAGCAGGGGGGAGATTGCAACTAATGAAAGACTGTTTTTT. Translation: CASRGEIATNERLFF.

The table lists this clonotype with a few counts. The CDR3 loop reads CASSLAPDRGYEQYF. CDR3 coding DNA: TGCGCCAGCAGCTTGGCCCCAGACAGGGGCTACGAGCAGTACTTC. The chain is built from TRBV5-1 and TRBJ2-7; 8 nucleotides align to TRBD1. This CDR3 spans 15 amino acids. Per germline, CDR1 SGHRS and CDR2 YFSETQ. With 0 bases clipped from V and 3 bases from J, the junction kept 5 bases outside the gene matches.

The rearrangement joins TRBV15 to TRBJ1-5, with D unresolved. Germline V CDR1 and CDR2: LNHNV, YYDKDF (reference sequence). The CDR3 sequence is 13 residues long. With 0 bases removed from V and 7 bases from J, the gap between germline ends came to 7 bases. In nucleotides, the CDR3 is TGTGCCACCAGCAGAGACGCCCGGCAGCCCCAGCATTTT. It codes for CATSRDARQPQHF.

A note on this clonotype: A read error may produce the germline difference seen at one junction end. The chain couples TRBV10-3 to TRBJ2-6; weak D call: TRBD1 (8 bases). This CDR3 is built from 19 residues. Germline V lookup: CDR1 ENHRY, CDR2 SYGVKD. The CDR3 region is CAIGEDRYRGGSGANVLTF. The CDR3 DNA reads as TGTGCCATCGGTGAGGATCGCTACAGGGGGGGCTCTGGGGCCAACGTCCTGACTTTC.

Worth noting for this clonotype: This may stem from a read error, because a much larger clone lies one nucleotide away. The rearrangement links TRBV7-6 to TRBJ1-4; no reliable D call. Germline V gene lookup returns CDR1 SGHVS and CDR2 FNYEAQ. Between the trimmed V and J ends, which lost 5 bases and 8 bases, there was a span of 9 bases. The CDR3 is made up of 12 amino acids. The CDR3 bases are TGTGCCAGCAGCCCACTAAGGGAAAAACTGTTTTTT. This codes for CASSPLREKLFF.

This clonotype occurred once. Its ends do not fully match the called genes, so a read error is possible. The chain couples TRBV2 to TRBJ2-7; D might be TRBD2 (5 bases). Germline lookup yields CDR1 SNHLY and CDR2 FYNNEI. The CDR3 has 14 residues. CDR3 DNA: TGTGCCGGCAGTGAAGCGGTCGGTCCCTACGAGCAGTACTTC. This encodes CAGSEAVGPYEQYF.

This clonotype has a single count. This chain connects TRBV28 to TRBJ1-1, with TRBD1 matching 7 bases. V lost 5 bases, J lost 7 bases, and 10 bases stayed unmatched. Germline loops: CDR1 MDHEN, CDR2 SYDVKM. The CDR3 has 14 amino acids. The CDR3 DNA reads TGTGCCAGCAGTCTCGGACAGGTTAGGTATGAAGCTTTCTTT. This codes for CASSLGQVRYEAFF.

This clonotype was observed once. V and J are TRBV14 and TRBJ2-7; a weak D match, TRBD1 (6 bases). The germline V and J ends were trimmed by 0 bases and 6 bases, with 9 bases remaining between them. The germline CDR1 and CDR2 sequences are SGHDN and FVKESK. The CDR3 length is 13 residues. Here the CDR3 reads CASSQDQGTEQYF. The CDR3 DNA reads TGTGCCAGCAGCCAAGATCAGGGGACCGAGCAGTACTTC.

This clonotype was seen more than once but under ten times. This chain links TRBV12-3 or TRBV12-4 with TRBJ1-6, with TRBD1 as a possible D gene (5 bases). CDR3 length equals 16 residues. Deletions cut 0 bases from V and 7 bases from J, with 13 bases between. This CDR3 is CASSLASGTSNSPLHF. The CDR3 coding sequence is TGTGCCAGCAGTTTAGCGTCAGGGACTAGCAATTCACCCCTCCACTTT.

The CDR3 DNA sequence: TGTGCCAGCAGTGAAGAGCCGAGCGGGGGGGCGGAGACCCAGTACTTC. Encoded protein: CASSEEPSGGAETQYF. The chain recombines TRBV2 with TRBJ2-5, with TRBD2 matching over 10 bases. V shed 1 base and J 5 bases; nucleotides not matched to a gene: 7. Germline V gene data show CDR1 as SNHLY and CDR2 as FYNNEI. The CDR3 length is 16 residues.

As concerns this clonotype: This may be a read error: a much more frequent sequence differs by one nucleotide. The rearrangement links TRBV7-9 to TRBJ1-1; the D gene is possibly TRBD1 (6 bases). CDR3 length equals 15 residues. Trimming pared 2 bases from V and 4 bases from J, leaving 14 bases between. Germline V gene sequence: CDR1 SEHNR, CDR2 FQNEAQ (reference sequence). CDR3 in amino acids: CASSLPGTRVTEAFF. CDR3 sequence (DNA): TGTGCCAGCAGCTTACCCGGGACAAGGGTCACTGAAGCTTTCTTT.

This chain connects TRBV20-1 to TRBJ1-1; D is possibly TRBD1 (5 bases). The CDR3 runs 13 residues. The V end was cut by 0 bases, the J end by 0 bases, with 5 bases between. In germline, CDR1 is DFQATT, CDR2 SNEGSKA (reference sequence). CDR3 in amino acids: CSAREQVNTEAFF. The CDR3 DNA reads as TGCAGTGCTAGAGAACAGGTGAACACTGAAGCTTTCTTT.

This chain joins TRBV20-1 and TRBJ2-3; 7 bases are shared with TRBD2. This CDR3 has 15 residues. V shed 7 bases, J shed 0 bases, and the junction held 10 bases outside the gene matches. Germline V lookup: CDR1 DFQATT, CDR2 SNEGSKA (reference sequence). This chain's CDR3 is CSVTRLARSTDTQYF. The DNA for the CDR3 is TGCAGTGTTACCCGACTAGCTCGTAGCACAGATACGCAGTATTTT.

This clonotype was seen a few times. CDR3 in amino acids: CASGSGISGNTIYF. DNA of the CDR3: TGTGCCAGCGGATCAGGGATCTCTGGAAACACCATATATTTT. The V and J genes are TRBV5-4 and TRBJ1-3; tentatively, D is TRBD1 (5 bases). The CDR3 length is 14 residues. From germline, CDR1 is SGHNT and CDR2 YYREEE (reference sequence). Between the trimmed V and J ends, which lost 7 bases and 0 bases, there was a span of 11 bases.

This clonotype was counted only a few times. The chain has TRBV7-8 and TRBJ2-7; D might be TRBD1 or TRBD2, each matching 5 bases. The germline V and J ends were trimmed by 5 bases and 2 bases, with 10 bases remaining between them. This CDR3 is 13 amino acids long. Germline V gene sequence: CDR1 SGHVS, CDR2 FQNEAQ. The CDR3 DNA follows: TGTGCCAGCAGCAGGGACCGTCCCTACGAGCAGTACTTC. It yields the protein CASSRDRPYEQYF.

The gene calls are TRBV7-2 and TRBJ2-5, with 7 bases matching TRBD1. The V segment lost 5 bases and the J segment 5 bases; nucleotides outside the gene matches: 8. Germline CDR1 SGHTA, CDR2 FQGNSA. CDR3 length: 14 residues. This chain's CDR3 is CASSEGTAPETQYF. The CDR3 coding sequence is TGTGCCAGCAGCGAGGGGACAGCACCCGAGACCCAGTACTTC.

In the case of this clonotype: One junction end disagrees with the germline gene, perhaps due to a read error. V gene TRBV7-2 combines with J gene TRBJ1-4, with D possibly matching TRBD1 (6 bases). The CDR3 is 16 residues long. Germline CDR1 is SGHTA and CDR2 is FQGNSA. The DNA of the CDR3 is TGCGCCAGCAGCCTCTCTCAAGGGGGACTAAATGAAAAACTGTTTTTT. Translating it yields CASSLSQGGLNEKLFF.

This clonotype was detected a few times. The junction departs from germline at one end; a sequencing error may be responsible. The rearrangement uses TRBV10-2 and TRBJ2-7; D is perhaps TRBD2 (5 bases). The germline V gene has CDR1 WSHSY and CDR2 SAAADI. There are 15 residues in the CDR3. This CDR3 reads CASSLTEDGLYEQYF. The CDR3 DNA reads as TGTGCCAGCAGCCTTACGGAGGACGGACTCTACGAGCAGTACTTC.

The CDR3: CSAVKKRNTEAFF. The CDR3 DNA follows: TGCAGCGCAGTTAAGAAGAGAAACACTGAAGCTTTCTTT. V gene TRBV29-1 combines with J gene TRBJ1-1; D gene unclear. V dropped 7 bases and J dropped 2 bases, with 14 bases sitting between them. This CDR3 region has 13 residues. The germline gives CDR1 SQVTM, CDR2 ANQGSEA.

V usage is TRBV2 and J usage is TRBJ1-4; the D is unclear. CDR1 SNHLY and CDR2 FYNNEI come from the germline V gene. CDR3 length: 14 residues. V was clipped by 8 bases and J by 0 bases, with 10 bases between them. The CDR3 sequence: CASFNRATNEKLFF. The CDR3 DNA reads TGTGCCAGCTTTAACAGAGCAACTAATGAAAAACTGTTTTTT.

The CDR3 DNA reads TGCAGCGTTGAAGATCTGGGATGGGACAGGGATTATGGCTACACCTTC. Its translation: CSVEDLGWDRDYGYTF. V usage is TRBV29-1 and J usage is TRBJ1-2; 9 bases agree with TRBD1. J lost 5 bases, V lost 0 bases, and 10 bases had no gene match. Germline CDR1 SQVTM, CDR2 ANQGSEA. The CDR3 sequence is 16 residues long.